The present entry profiles one TCR beta chain with its context. Its specificity is unknown. This sample was taken from a study of T cell responses to AZD1222 COVID-19 vaccine. Findings and limits, study-wide: The study found Spike-specific TCR breadth and depth rose after two AZD1222 doses. Repertoires were obtained only post-peak T cell response. Within unmutated variant regions lay the reported targets of nearly half of spike-specific TCRs.

Clones were read by immunoSEQ multiplex PCR, and TCRdb kept only the in-frame ones, dropping some. Among around 100,000 clones listed, about 90% were seen once. The CDR3 extends over 15 amino acids. Germline values: CDR1 SGHNT, CDR2 YYREEE (reference sequence). Trimming took off 3 bases at V and 0 bases at J, with 13 bases between the two ends. The sample here was peripheral blood, taken on day 0 of AZD1222 vaccination. The sequence was obtained from an adult in good health. V and J are TRBV5-4 and TRBJ2-7, with D possibly TRBD2 on 6 matching bases. The CDR3 reads CASSWNSGASYEQYF. The CDR3 nucleotides are TGTGCCAGCAGCTGGAATAGCGGAGCCTCCTACGAGCAGTACTTC.